This T cell receptor (beta chain) originates from a study of CD8 T cells in Susac syndrome. RNA, at about 0.45 to 1 ug, was reverse transcribed with random hexamers. TCR beta CDR3 was amplified by immunoSEQ covering 54 Vbeta and 13 Jbeta. TCRdb re-derived calls from the immunoSEQ multiplex PCR reads in MiXCR, one entry per CDR3 protein. The table shows 150,000 to 200,000 distinct CDR3 sequences, with more than 90% occurring only once. This clonotype was seen only once. The CDR3 has 12 amino acids. V was clipped by 4 bases and J by 7 bases; unmatched bases: 3. CDR1 is ENHRY and CDR2 is SYGVKD in the germline V gene.

The receptor's source is a human donor in good health. V is TRBV10-3 and J is TRBJ2-7, with TRBD1 matching 8 bases. The material sequenced was CD4+ T cells from PBMCs. CDR3 loop: CAISGDRREQYF. The DNA of the CDR3 is TGTGCCATCAGTGGGGACAGGAGGGAGCAGTACTTC.